The 13 T cell receptor beta chains reported below all come from one sample, sequenced in a study of T cells in Graves' hyperthyroidism and ophthalmopathy. RNA transcripts gave rise to amplified TCR beta CDR3 regions. Carried out on the TCR CDR3, a first-round RT-PCR used the HTBI primer set. MiXCR, run by TCRdb on the multiplex PCR reads, gives a single entry per CDR3 protein. Among 550,000 to 850,000 distinct CDR3 sequences listed, around a sixth were seen once. What was sequenced was blood. Every receptor here comes from a woman between 45 and 60 years old with Graves' hyperthyroidism that later progressed to Graves' ophthalmopathy.

This clonotype was recorded at least ten times. V and J are TRBV7-8 and TRBJ2-7; perhaps TRBD1 as D (6 bases). This CDR3 is built from 15 residues. Germline V gene sequence: CDR1 SGHVS, CDR2 FQNEAQ. Trimming shortened V by 5 bases and J by 6 bases, and 20 bases separated the two germline ends. CDR3 loop: CASSPSRTAWGEQYF. The CDR3 region has the DNA TGTGCCAGCAGCCCTAGCCGGACAGCCTGGGGCGAGCAGTACTTC.

Only a few counts were recorded for this clonotype. This chain links TRBV7-9 with TRBJ1-5; possible D gene TRBD1, 5 bases. The CDR3 loop spans 12 amino acids. Trimming removed 5 bases from V and 5 bases from J, with 7 bases in between. Germline values: CDR1 SEHNR, CDR2 FQNEAQ (reference sequence). CDR3 region: CASSRRDQPQHF. In nucleotides, the CDR3 is TGTGCCAGCAGCCGCAGGGATCAGCCCCAGCATTTT.

The chain recombines TRBV6-1 with TRBJ1-1, with 7 bases that match TRBD1. The CDR3 has 15 residues. V was clipped by 8 bases and J by 0 bases; unmatched bases: 9. Germline assignment: CDR1 MNHNS and CDR2 SASEGT. The CDR3 protein is CASASLDRMNTEAFF. The CDR3 DNA reads as TGTGCCAGCGCTTCCTTGGACAGGATGAACACTGAAGCTTTCTTT.

This clonotype was detected only a few times. The chain combines TRBV13 with TRBJ2-7; 9 bases fit TRBD1. Germline V gives CDR1 PRHDT, CDR2 FYEKMQ (reference sequence). J gave up 5 bases and V 6 bases, and 11 bases lay outside the gene matches. This CDR3 spans 15 amino acids. The CDR3 sequence is CASSSPGQGFNEQYF. In DNA form, the CDR3 reads TGTGCCAGCAGTTCCCCGGGACAGGGTTTCAACGAGCAGTACTTC.

The V call is TRBV19, the J call TRBJ1-2; TRBD1 agrees at 10 bases. With 5 bases clipped from V and 7 bases from J, the junction kept 7 bases outside the gene matches. Looked up from germline, CDR1 is LNHDA and CDR2 is SQIVND (reference sequence). The CDR3 is 14 residues long. CDR3 residues: CASSPRTGGGGYTF. The CDR3 nucleotides read TGTGCCAGTAGTCCAAGGACAGGGGGAGGTGGCTACACCTTC. Full variable domain (remainder filled in from reference TRBV19 and TRBJ1-2): DGGITQSPKYLFRKEGQNVTLSCEQNLNHDAMYWYRQDPGQGLRLIYYSQIVNDFQKGDIAEGYSVSREKKESFPLTVTSAQKNPTAFYLCASSPRTGGGGYTFGSGTRLTVV.

The chain is built from TRBV20-1 and TRBJ2-2; tentative D call: TRBD2 (5 bases). V dropped 8 bases and J dropped 0 bases, with 16 bases sitting between them. CDR3 length: 15 amino acids. CDR1 DFQATT and CDR2 SNEGSKA come from the germline V gene (reference sequence). CDR3 residues: CSTLGGPANTGELFF. The CDR3 nucleotides read TGCAGTACACTAGGCGGACCTGCGAACACCGGGGAGCTGTTTTTT.

The V call is TRBV6-2 or TRBV6-3, the J call TRBJ1-2; 8 bases fit TRBD1. The germline CDR1 and CDR2 sequences are MNHEY and SVGEGT. The J segment lost 7 bases and the V segment lost 7 bases, leaving 11 bases of the junction unmatched. This CDR3 comprises 14 residues. The CDR3 reads CASISRETGVGYTF. In DNA form, the CDR3 reads TGTGCCAGCATCTCCCGGGAGACAGGGGTTGGCTACACCTTC.

Many counts were recorded for this clonotype. The chain links TRBV3-1 to TRBJ1-2; D perhaps matches TRBD1 (6 bases). Trimming removed 4 bases from V and 8 bases from J, with 23 bases in between. The CDR3 length is 16 residues. Germline V gene sequence: CDR1 LGHDT, CDR2 YNNKEL (reference sequence). The DNA for the CDR3 is TGTGCCAGCAGCCCTGTGTTGAGTCCGGGGGCGAAGGGCTACACCTTC. Translation gives CASSPVLSPGAKGYTF.

This clonotype was recorded a few times. Written as DNA, the CDR3 is TGTGCCAGCAGCCCGCGACAGGGACCATGGGAGCTGTTTTTT. Translating gives CASSPRQGPWELFF. The genes are TRBV3-1 and TRBJ2-2; 7 nucleotides line up with TRBD1. V shed 4 bases and J 9 bases; nucleotides not matched to a gene: 8. The CDR3 runs to 14 residues. The germline V gene encodes CDR1 LGHDT and CDR2 YNNKEL (reference sequence).

This clonotype was seen at least ten times. This chain links TRBV20-1 with TRBJ2-3, with TRBD2 matching over 10 bases. Germline assignment: CDR1 DFQATT and CDR2 SNEGSKA (reference sequence). The CDR3 runs 18 residues. V gave up 0 bases and J gave up 0 bases; unmatched junction bases: 9. The CDR3 is CSARDFPLAGGSTDTQYF. Here the CDR3 DNA reads TGCAGTGCTAGAGATTTCCCCTTAGCGGGGGGTAGCACAGATACGCAGTATTTT.

The chain is built from TRBV5-6 and TRBJ1-1; TRBD1 is a possible D gene (6 bases). Looked up from germline, CDR1 is SGHDT and CDR2 is YYEEEE. V dropped 4 bases and J dropped 4 bases, with 20 bases sitting between them. This CDR3 comprises 16 residues. The CDR3 region is CASSLRGGPWSTEAFF. The CDR3 DNA follows: TGTGCCAGCAGCCTCCGGGGGGGCCCCTGGAGCACTGAAGCTTTCTTT.

The J gene is TRBJ2-7, the V gene TRBV19; D is perhaps TRBD2 (6 bases). From germline, CDR1 is LNHDA and CDR2 SQIVND (reference sequence). Trimming left V 3 bases short and J 3 bases short, with 15 bases between. There are 15 residues in the CDR3. Here the CDR3 reads CASSIGTGKNYEQYF. As DNA, the CDR3 is TGTGCCAGTAGTATCGGGACTGGAAAAAACTACGAGCAGTACTTC.

V usage is TRBV11-2 and J usage is TRBJ1-3; D is unclear. V was trimmed by 3 bases and J by 0 bases, leaving 9 bases between them. Germline V CDR1 and CDR2: SGHAT, FQNNGV. The CDR3 has 15 amino acids. The CDR3 sequence: CASSFLALSGNTIYF. As DNA, the CDR3 is TGTGCCAGCAGCTTTCTGGCCCTCTCTGGAAACACCATATATTTT. Supplemented by reference TRBV11-2 and TRBJ1-3, the full variable domain reads EAGVAQSPRYKIIEKRQSVAFWCNPISGHATLYWYQQILGQGPKLLIQFQNNGVVDDSQLPKDRFSAERLKGVDSTLKIQPAKLEDSAVYLCASSFLALSGNTIYFGEGSWLTVV.